The T cell receptor (beta chain) described here comes from a study of OX40 agonist ivuxolimab in advanced cancers. Notes on this clone: The antigen is undetermined.

Profiled with immunoSEQ multiplex PCR; TCRdb holds only in-frame clones, not every one. The profile shows 95,000 or so clones, about 85% of them singletons. Points from the study as a whole: Partial responders treated at 0.1-3.0 mg/kg exhibited clonal expansion among the lowest measured.

This TCR was sampled from an adult with an advanced solid tumor such as melanoma, head and neck, liver or kidney cancer. The material was CD4+ or CD8+ T cells sorted from blood, obtained in a trial of the OX40 agonist ivuxolimab.

CDR3 nucleotides: TGTGCCAGCAGTGAATTAGGCGGCACTAGCCTCTCCTACAATGAGCAGTTCTTC. Its protein is CASSELGGTSLSYNEQFF. The chain couples TRBV2 to TRBJ2-1; possibly TRBD2 for D (6 bases). The CDR3 sequence is 18 residues long. V gave up 2 bases and J gave up 0 bases, with 17 bases separating them. Germline V lookup: CDR1 SNHLY, CDR2 FYNNEI.